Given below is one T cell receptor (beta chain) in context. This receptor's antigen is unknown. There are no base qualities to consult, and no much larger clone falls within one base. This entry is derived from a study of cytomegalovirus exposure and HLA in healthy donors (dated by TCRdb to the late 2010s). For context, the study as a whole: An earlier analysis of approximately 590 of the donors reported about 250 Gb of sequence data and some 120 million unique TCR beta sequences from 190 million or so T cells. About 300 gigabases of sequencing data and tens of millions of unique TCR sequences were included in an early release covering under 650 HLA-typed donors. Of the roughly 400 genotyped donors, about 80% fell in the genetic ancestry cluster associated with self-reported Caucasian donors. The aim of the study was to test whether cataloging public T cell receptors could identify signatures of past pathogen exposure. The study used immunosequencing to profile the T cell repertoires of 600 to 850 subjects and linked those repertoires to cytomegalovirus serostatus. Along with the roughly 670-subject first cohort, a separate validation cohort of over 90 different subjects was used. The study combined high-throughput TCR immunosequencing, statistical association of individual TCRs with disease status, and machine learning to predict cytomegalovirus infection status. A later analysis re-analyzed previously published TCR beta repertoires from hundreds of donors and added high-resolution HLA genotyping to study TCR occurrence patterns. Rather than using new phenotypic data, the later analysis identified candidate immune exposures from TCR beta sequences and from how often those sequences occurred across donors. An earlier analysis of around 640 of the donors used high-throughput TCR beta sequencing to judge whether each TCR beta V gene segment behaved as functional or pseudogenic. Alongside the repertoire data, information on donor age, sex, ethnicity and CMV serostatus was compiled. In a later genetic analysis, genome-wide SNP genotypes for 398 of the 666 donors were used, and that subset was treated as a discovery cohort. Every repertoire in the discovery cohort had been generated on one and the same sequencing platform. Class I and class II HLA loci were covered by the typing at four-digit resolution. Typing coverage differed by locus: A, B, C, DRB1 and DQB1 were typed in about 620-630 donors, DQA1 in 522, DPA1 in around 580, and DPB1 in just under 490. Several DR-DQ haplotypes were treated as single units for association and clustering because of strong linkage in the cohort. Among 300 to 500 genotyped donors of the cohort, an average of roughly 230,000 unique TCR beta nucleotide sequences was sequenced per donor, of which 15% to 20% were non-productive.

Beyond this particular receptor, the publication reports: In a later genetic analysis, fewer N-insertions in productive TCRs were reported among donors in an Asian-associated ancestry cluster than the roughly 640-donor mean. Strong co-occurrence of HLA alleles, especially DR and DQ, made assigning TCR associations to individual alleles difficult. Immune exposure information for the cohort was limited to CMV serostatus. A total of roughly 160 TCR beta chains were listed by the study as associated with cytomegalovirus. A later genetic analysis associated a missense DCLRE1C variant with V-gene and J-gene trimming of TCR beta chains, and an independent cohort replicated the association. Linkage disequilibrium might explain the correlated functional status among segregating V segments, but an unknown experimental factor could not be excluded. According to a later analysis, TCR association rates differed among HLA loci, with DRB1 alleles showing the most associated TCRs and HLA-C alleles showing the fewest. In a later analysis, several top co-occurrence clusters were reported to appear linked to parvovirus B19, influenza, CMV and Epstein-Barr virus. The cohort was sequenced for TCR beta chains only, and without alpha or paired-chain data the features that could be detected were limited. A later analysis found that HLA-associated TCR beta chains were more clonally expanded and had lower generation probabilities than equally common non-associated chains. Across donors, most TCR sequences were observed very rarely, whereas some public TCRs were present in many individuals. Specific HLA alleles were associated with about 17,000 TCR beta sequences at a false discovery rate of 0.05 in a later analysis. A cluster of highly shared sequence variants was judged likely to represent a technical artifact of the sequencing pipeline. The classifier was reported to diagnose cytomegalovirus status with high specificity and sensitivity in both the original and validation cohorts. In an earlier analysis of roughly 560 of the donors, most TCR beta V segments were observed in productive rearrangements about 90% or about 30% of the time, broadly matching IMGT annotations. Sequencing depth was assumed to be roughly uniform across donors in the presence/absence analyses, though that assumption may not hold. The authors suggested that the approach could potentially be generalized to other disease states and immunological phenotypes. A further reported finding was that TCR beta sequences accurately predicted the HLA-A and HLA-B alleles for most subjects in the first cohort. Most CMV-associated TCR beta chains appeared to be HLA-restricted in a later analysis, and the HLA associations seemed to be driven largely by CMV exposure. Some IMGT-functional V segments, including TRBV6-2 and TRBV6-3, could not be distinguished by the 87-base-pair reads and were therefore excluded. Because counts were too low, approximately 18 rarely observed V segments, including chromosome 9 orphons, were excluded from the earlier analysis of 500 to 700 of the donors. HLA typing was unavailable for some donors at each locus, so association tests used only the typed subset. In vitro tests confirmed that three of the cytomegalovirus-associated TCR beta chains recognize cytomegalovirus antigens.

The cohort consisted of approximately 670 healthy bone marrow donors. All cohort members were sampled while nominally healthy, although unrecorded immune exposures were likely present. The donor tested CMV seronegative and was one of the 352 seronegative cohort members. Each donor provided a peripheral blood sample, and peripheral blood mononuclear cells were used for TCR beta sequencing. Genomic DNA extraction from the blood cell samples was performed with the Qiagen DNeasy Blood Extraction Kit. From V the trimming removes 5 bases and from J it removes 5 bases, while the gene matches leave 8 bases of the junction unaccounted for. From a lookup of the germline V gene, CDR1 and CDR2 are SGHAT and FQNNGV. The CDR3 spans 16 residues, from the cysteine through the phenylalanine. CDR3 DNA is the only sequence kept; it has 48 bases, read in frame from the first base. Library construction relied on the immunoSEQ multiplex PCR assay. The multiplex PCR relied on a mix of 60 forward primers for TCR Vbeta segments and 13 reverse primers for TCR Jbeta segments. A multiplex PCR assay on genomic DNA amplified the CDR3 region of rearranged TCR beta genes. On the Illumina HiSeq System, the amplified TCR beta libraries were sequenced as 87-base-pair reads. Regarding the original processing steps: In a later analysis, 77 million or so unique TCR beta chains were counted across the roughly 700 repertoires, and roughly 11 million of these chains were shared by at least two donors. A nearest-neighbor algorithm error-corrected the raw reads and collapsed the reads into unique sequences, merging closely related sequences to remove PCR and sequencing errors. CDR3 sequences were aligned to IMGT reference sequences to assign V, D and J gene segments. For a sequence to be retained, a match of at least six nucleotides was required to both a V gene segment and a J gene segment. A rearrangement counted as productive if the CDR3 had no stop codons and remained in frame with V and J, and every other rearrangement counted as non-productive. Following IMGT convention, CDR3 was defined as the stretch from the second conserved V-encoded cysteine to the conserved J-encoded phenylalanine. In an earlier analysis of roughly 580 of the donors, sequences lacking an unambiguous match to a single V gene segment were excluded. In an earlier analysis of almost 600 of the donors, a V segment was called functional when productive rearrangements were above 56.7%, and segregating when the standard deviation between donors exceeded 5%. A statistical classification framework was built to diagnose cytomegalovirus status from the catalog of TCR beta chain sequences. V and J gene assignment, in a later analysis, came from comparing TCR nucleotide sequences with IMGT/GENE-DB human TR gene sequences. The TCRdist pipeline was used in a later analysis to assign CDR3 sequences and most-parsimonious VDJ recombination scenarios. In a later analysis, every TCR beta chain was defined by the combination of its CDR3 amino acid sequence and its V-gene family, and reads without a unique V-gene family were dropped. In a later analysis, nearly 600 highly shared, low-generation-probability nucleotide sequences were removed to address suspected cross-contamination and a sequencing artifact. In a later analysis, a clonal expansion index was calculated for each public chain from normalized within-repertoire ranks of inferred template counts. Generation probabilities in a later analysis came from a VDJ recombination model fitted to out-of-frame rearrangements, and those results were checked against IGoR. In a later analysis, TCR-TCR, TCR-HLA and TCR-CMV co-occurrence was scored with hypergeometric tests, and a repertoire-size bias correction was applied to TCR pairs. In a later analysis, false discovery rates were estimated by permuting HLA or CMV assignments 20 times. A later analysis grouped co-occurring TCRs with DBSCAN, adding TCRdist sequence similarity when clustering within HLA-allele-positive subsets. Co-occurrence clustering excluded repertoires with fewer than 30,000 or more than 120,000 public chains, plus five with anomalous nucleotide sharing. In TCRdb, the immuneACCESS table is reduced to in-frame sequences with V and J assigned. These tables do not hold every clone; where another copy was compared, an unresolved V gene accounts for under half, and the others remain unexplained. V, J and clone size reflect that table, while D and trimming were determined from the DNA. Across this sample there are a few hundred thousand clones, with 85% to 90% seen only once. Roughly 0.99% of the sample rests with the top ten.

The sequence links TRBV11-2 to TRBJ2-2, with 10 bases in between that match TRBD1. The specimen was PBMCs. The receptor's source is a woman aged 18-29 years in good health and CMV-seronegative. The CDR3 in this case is CASSPRRTGGTGELFF. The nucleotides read TGTGCCAGCAGCCCGAGAAGGACAGGGGGAACCGGGGAGCTGTTTTTT.